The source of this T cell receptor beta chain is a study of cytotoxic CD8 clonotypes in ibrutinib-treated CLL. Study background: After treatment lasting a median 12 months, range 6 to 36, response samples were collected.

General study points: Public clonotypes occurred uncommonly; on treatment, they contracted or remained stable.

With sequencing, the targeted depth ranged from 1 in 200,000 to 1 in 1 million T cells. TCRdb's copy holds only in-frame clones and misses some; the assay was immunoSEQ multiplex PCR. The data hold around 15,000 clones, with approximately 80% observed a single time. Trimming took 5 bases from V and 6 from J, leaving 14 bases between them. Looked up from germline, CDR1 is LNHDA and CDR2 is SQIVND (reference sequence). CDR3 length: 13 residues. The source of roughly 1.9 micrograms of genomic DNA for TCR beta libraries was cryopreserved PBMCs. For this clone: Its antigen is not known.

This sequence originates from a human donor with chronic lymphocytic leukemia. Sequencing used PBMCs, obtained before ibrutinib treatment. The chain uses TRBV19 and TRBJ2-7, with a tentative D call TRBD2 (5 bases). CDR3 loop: CASSYSRRGEQYF. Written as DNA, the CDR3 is TGTGCCAGTAGTTATTCCCGTCGGGGCGAGCAGTACTTC.